This TCR beta chain is from a study of vaccination and CD4 T cells after COVID-19. Turning to this clonotype: Its antigen is unknown.

CDR1 and CDR2 from the germline V gene are MNHNS and SASEGT. This CDR3 has 11 residues. Cultured CD4+ T-cell DNA underwent Oncomine TCR Beta short-read sequencing. TCRdb passed the PCR reads through MiXCR, listing each CDR3 protein once. The table lists fewer than 25,000 distinct CDR3 sequences, around two fifths of them singletons. The sample's time point: late sampling 161 to 241 days after vaccination in three convalescent patients. Documented treatment: approximately nine-day PBMC culture with coronavirus spike peptide pools or control peptides (ViraFEST assay). The input for sequencing was CD4+ T cells from blood, cultured in vitro, taken about 7 months after SARS-CoV-2 vaccination. The receptor was isolated from a human donor who had recovered from COVID-19. V is TRBV6-1 and J is TRBJ2-1; 7 bases are a match to TRBD2. In DNA, the CDR3 is TGTGCGGCGGGGGCCTACAATGAGCAGTTCTTC. The encoded protein is CAAGAYNEQFF.